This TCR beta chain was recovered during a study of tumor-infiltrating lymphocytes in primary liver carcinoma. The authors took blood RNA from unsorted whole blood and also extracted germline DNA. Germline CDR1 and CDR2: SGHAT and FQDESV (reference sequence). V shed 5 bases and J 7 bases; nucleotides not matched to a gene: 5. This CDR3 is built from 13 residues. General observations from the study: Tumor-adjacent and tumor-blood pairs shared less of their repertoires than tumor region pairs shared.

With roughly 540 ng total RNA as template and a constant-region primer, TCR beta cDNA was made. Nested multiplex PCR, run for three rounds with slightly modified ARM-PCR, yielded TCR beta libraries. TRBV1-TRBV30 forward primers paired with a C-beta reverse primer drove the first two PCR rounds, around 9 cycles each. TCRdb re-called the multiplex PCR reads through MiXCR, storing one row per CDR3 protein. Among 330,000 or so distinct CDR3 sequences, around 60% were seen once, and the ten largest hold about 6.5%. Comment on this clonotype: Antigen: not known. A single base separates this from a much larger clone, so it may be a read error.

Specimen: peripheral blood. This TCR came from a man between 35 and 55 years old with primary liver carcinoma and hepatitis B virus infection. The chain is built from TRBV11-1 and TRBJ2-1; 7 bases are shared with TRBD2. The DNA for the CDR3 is TGTGCCAGCAGCGAGGGAGGGCCGAATGAGCAGTTCTTC. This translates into CASSEGGPNEQFF.